This TCR beta chain was recovered during a study of CD8+ T cells in alopecia areata. As for the study in general: Once tofacitinib had been taken for 6 to 18 months, 6 months off drug followed. Study-wide points: With patients, TCR sharing proved less clear than in mice, a difference possibly related to HLA. An increase in clonality over normal scalp was evident in lesional scalp, especially alopecia totalis/universalis.

Comments on this clone: As yet, its antigen is unknown.

Germline V gives CDR1 MGHDK, CDR2 SYGVNS. The CDR3 runs to 12 residues. Trimming pared 10 bases from V and 13 bases from J, leaving 17 bases between. RNA was extracted and reverse transcribed into cDNA as the sequencing template. Repertoires were generated with immunoSEQ multiplex PCR, while TCRdb's copy carries only in-frame clones and drops some. The data show a few hundred thousand clones, 67% seen once. The sequences come from CD4+ T cells sorted from blood, collected at week 0. The TCR comes from a human donor with alopecia areata. V is TRBV25-1 and J is TRBJ1-6; no reliable D call. This CDR3 is CAIRAIRSPLHF. For the CDR3, the DNA is TGTGCCATCCGGGCCATAAGATCTCCCCTCCACTTT.